One sample yielded the 11 T cell receptor beta chains listed below, sequenced in a study of T cell responses to AZD1222 COVID-19 vaccine. Produced via immunoSEQ multiplex PCR; TCRdb's table is partial and in-frame only. The table records 140,000 to 150,000 clones, 80% to 90% of them present only once. The sample was peripheral blood, taken on day 0 of AZD1222 vaccination. The receptors originated from an adult in good health.

CDR3 bases: TGCGCCAGCAGCCTGTGGGGACTAGCGGGAGGGCCCACCGGGGAGCTGTTTTTT. Its protein is CASSLWGLAGGPTGELFF. The gene calls are TRBV5-1 and TRBJ2-2; TRBD2 agrees at 16 bases. Germline V gene lookup returns CDR1 SGHRS and CDR2 YFSETQ. The CDR3 length is 18 residues. Trimming cost V 4 bases and J 4 bases; bases outside gene matches: 7.

This chain links TRBV9 with TRBJ2-1; D may be TRBD2 (5 bases). Trimming took off 0 bases at V and 2 bases at J, with 12 bases between the two ends. The germline V gene has CDR1 SGDLS and CDR2 YYNGEE. The CDR3 extends over 16 amino acids. As DNA, the CDR3 is TGTGCCAGCAGCGTAGTTGGGAGTACAACCTACAATGAGCAGTTCTTC. Translating it yields CASSVVGSTTYNEQFF.

This clone was recorded once. V usage is TRBV4-2 and J usage is TRBJ2-3, with 10 bases aligning to TRBD2. The V gene end was trimmed by 0 bases and the J gene end by 3 bases; junction bases not matched to a gene: 6. Germline V gives CDR1 LGHNA, CDR2 YNFKEQ. This CDR3 comprises 17 residues. CDR3 sequence reads: CASSQDLSGGATDTQYF. DNA for the CDR3: TGTGCCAGCAGCCAAGATCTGAGCGGGGGGGCAACAGATACGCAGTATTTT.

CDR3 nucleotide sequence: TGTGCCAGTAGTATAGAGGGCCCAGATACGCAGTATTTT. This translates into CASSIEGPDTQYF. V usage is TRBV19 and J usage is TRBJ2-3; D remains ambiguous. This CDR3 has 13 residues. The germline CDR1 and CDR2 sequences are LNHDA and SQIVND (reference sequence). V was shortened by 0 bases and J by 4 bases, with 5 bases between the two germline ends.

This chain uses TRBV7-8 with TRBJ1-1, with D perhaps TRBD1 (6 bases). The CDR3 is made up of 16 amino acids. The germline V gene encodes CDR1 SGHVS and CDR2 FQNEAQ. Trimming left V 1 base short and J 2 bases short, with 14 bases between. CDR3 amino acids: CASSLGARGANTEAFF. Written as DNA, the CDR3 is TGTGCCAGCAGCTTAGGAGCGAGGGGGGCAAACACTGAAGCTTTCTTT.

V gene TRBV4-2 combines with J gene TRBJ1-6; the match to TRBD1 covers 7 bases. CDR1 and CDR2 from the germline V gene are LGHNA and YNFKEQ. The CDR3 loop spans 17 amino acids. Trimming took 1 base from V and 7 from J; bases not matched to a gene: 10. CDR3 nucleotides: TGTGCCAGCAGCCAAGGGGTAGGGGGCGAGACGAATTCACCCCTCCACTTT. Translated: CASSQGVGGETNSPLHF.

The genes are TRBV7-9 and TRBJ1-2, with 8 bases identical to TRBD1. Germline CDR1 reads SEHNR; CDR2 reads FQNEAQ (reference sequence). The ends lost 5 bases at V and 4 bases at J; junction bases unmatched: 6. The CDR3 is made up of 14 amino acids. This chain's CDR3 is CASSRGQDLYGYTF. The CDR3 DNA sequence: TGTGCCAGCAGCCGGGGACAGGATCTCTATGGCTACACCTTC.

This clone was detected a few times. The chain is built from TRBV5-1 and TRBJ2-3, with D perhaps TRBD2 (7 bases). The germline V and J ends were trimmed by 1 base and 2 bases, with 14 bases remaining between them. Germline V CDR1 and CDR2: SGHRS, YFSETQ. The CDR3 contains 16 residues. This chain's CDR3 is CASSLFGGAVTDTQYF. The CDR3 nucleotides read TGCGCCAGCAGCTTGTTTGGGGGGGCCGTCACAGATACGCAGTATTTT.

The chain recombines TRBV7-9 with TRBJ1-2, with D unresolved. Trimming removed 5 bases from V and 2 bases from J, with 9 bases in between. This CDR3 has 13 residues. Germline CDR1 reads SEHNR; CDR2 reads FQNEAQ (reference sequence). The CDR3, as DNA: TGTGCCAGCAGCCAAGGGCAGAACTATGGCTACACCTTC. Translated, it gives CASSQGQNYGYTF.

J is TRBJ2-1 and V is TRBV10-3; 8 bases are shared with TRBD2. CDR1 and CDR2 (germline): ENHRY, SYGVKD. The J segment lost 0 bases and the V segment lost 4 bases, leaving 2 bases of the junction unmatched. This CDR3 region has 15 residues. CDR3: CAISAGGPSYNEQFF. CDR3 in DNA: TGTGCCATCAGTGCGGGAGGGCCCTCCTACAATGAGCAGTTCTTC.

Comments on this clone: At one boundary the junction diverges from the germline segment, which might be a read error. The rearrangement uses TRBV5-1 and TRBJ1-2; D remains ambiguous. Germline-derived CDR1 and CDR2 are SGHRS and YFSETQ. This CDR3 is 14 amino acids long. For the CDR3, the DNA is TGCGCCAGCAAGTCAAGGCAGGCCAACTATGGCCACACCTTC. Translating gives CASKSRQANYGHTF.